These 15 T cell receptor beta chains originate from one sample sequenced in a study of identical twins. TCRdb reanalysed the 5' RACE reads using MiXCR and keeps one entry per CDR3 protein. The table lists about 340,000 distinct CDR3 sequences, 9% to 15% of them singletons. This sample also appeared in a second study, on yellow fever vaccine responses in identical twins.

The sequencing sample was made of CD8+ T cells sorted from blood. These receptors came from a young woman in good health.

This clonotype came up a few times. The chain couples TRBV2 to TRBJ2-7; 9 nucleotides agree with TRBD1. Trimming removed 8 bases from V and 6 bases from J; junction bases left unmatched: 5. Germline V gives CDR1 SNHLY, CDR2 FYNNEI. The length of the CDR3 is 12 residues. CDR3 amino acids: CASRDRAPEQYV. CDR3 bases: TGTGCCAGCCGGGACAGGGCCCCCGAGCAGTACGTC.

This clonotype has ten or more counts. The gene calls are TRBV5-1 and TRBJ2-3; D is uncertain. CDR1 SGHRS and CDR2 YFSETQ come from the germline V gene. V shed 0 bases and J shed 4 bases, with 12 bases lying between them. The CDR3 spans 15 residues. The CDR3 region is CASSLEGPGPDTQYF. The CDR3, as DNA: TGCGCCAGCAGCTTGGAAGGTCCAGGCCCAGATACGCAGTATTTT.

A few counts support this clonotype. The chain is built from TRBV20-1 and TRBJ2-1; 10 nucleotides line up with TRBD2. Looked up from germline, CDR1 is DFQATT and CDR2 is SNEGSKA (reference sequence). CDR3 size: 20 residues. The V segment lost 0 bases and the J segment 0 bases; nucleotides outside the gene matches: 14. The CDR3 sequence: CSARDPEHDSGRNSYNEQFF. CDR3 DNA: TGCAGTGCTAGAGATCCCGAACATGATAGCGGGAGGAACTCCTACAATGAGCAGTTCTTC.

J is TRBJ2-6 and V is TRBV27, with D perhaps TRBD1 (5 bases). Trimming cost V 3 bases and J 2 bases, with 8 bases left between them. The CDR3 contains 15 residues. Per the germline V gene, CDR1 is MNHEY and CDR2 is SMNVEV (reference sequence). The CDR3 DNA sequence: TGTGCCAGCAGTTTGGTCAGGGCTGGGGCCAACGTCCTGACTTTC. This codes for CASSLVRAGANVLTF.

The sample holds many counts of this clonotype. This rearrangement joins TRBV4-2 to TRBJ2-1, with D perhaps being TRBD1 or TRBD2 (6 bases each). This CDR3 contains 15 residues. The V and J ends lost 0 bases and 9 bases respectively, with 15 bases between them. Germline CDR1 LGHNA, CDR2 YNFKEQ. In DNA form, the CDR3 reads TGTGCCAGCAGCCAAGAAAGTACGGGGGCTGTTGAGCAGTTCTTC. It translates to CASSQESTGAVEQFF.

In this sample, this clonotype turned up a few times. J is TRBJ2-5 and V is TRBV9; TRBD1 might be the D (5 bases). Germline CDR1 and CDR2: SGDLS and YYNGEE. The CDR3 totals 14 residues. Trimming left V 7 bases short and J 2 bases short, with 15 bases between. CDR3 coding DNA: TGTGCCAGCGGAACAGGCCCTCCTCAAGAGACCCAGTACTTC. It codes for CASGTGPPQETQYF.

This chain uses TRBV27 with TRBJ2-2, with TRBD2 identical over 10 bases. The V gene end was trimmed by 8 bases and the J gene end by 3 bases; junction bases not matched to a gene: 6. CDR3 length: 15 residues. CDR1 and CDR2 (germline): MNHEY, SMNVEV (reference sequence). CDR3 sequence (DNA): TGTGCCAGCCTCCCAGCGGGAGGGCACACCGGGGAGCTGTTTTTT. This encodes CASLPAGGHTGELFF.

This clonotype was detected a few times. V and J are TRBV14 and TRBJ2-3; the D is unclear. Trimming removed 0 bases at V and 2 bases at J, with 12 bases between. Germline V gene sequence: CDR1 SGHDN, CDR2 FVKESK. There are 16 residues in the CDR3. This CDR3 reads CASSQDLPVTTDTQYF. In nucleotides, the CDR3 is TGTGCCAGCAGCCAAGATCTGCCGGTAACCACAGATACGCAGTATTTT.

The chain combines TRBV12-3 or TRBV12-4 with TRBJ2-1; possibly TRBD1 for D (6 bases). V was trimmed by 5 bases and J by 6 bases, leaving 20 bases between them. This CDR3 comprises 16 residues. DNA for the CDR3: TGTGCCAGCAGTCCCTCCCACGGGACACAAGTCAATGAGCAGTTCTTC. Protein: CASSPSHGTQVNEQFF.

This clonotype was counted only a few times. This chain uses TRBV4-1 with TRBJ2-1; unclear D gene. Germline V gene sequence: CDR1 MGHRA, CDR2 YSYEKL. This CDR3 is 16 amino acids long. Trimming removed 1 base at V and 4 bases at J, with 14 bases between. The CDR3 DNA reads TGCGCCAGCAGCCAAGGAACAAAGGCGCAATACAATGAGCAGTTCTTC. It is translated as CASSQGTKAQYNEQFF.

This clonotype was counted at least ten times. The V call is TRBV3-1, the J call TRBJ2-7, with a possible D match to TRBD1 (6 bases). Trimming cost V 8 bases and J 0 bases, with 8 bases left between them. The CDR3 is made up of 12 amino acids. Germline loops: CDR1 LGHDT, CDR2 YNNKEL (reference sequence). The CDR3 sequence: CASGTYSYEQYF. The CDR3 nucleotides read TGTGCCAGCGGGACATACTCCTACGAGCAGTACTTC.

The chain employs TRBV6-1 and TRBJ2-1; 13 nucleotides match TRBD2. The V and J ends lost 3 bases and 9 bases, in that order; junction bases with no gene match: 11. Germline-derived CDR1 and CDR2 are MNHNS and SASEGT. This CDR3 is 17 amino acids long. The CDR3 here is CASSDPATSGGWGEQFF. The CDR3 region has the DNA TGTGCCAGCAGTGACCCGGCGACTAGCGGGGGGTGGGGTGAGCAGTTCTTC.

There are many counts of this clonotype. This rearrangement joins TRBV4-1 to TRBJ1-1; D uncertain. In germline, CDR1 is MGHRA, CDR2 YSYEKL. V was pared by 0 bases and J by 12 bases, with 11 bases between. This CDR3 contains 12 residues. In DNA, the CDR3 is TGCGCCAGCAGCCAAGACGCCATGAAGCCTTTCTTT. Protein sequence: CASSQDAMKPFF.

The V and J genes are TRBV3-1 and TRBJ2-1; D is unresolved. Trimming removed 2 bases from V and 7 bases from J, with 18 bases in between. This CDR3 is built from 16 residues. Germline-derived CDR1 and CDR2 are LGHDT and YNNKEL (reference sequence). CDR3 protein: CASSQWAGGSGNEQFF. The CDR3 DNA reads as TGTGCCAGCAGCCAATGGGCTGGCGGCTCCGGTAATGAGCAGTTCTTC.

This clonotype was seen only a few times. This chain links TRBV20-1 with TRBJ1-6; D not certain. CDR3 length: 14 amino acids. From germline, CDR1 is DFQATT and CDR2 SNEGSKA (reference sequence). V lost 2 bases and J lost 6, with 11 bases in between. This CDR3 is CSARRRIINSPLHF. The DNA of the CDR3 is TGCAGTGCTAGAAGACGAATTATTAATTCACCCCTCCACTTT.